This T cell receptor (beta chain) came from a study of identical twins. This clonotype was counted only a few times. At one end, the junction sequence differs from germline, possibly due to a read error. A universal primer site was created by template switching, with the cDNA bearing unique molecular identifiers. TCRdb re-derived calls from the 5' RACE reads in MiXCR, one entry per CDR3 protein. The table records 510,000 or so distinct CDR3 sequences, around 15% of them present only once. The CDR3 is 16 residues long. Germline V gene data show CDR1 as DFQATT and CDR2 as SNEGSKA (reference sequence). The sample also formed part of further work on yellow fever vaccine responses in identical twins.

The specimen was CD4+ T cells sorted from blood. The sequence was obtained from a woman aged 18-29 years in good health. The rearrangement links TRBV20-1 to TRBJ2-1; no reliable D call. This CDR3 is CSAREKGVGSFNEQFF. The DNA of the CDR3 is TGCAGTGCTAGAGAGAAAGGCGTGGGATCCTTCAATGAGCAGTTCTTC.